A single sample gave rise to the 22 T cell receptor beta chains below, sequenced in a study of cytomegalovirus exposure and HLA in healthy donors. Primers included in the PCR were 60 Vbeta and 13 Jbeta primers. TCRdb's copy holds only in-frame clones and misses some; the assay was immunoSEQ multiplex PCR. This sample has some 120,000 clones; approximately 80% occur once, and the top ten carry less than 4%. Sequencing input: PBMCs. These receptor sequences come from a human donor in good health.

The V and J genes are TRBV6-5 and TRBJ2-7; the match to TRBD2 covers 11 bases. The CDR3 has 16 amino acids. Germline values: CDR1 MNHEY, CDR2 SVGAGI. Trimming took 0 bases from V and 3 from J; bases not matched to a gene: 4. CDR3 sequence (DNA): TGTGCCAGCAGTTACTCGCTCGGGACTAGCGGCTACGAGCAGTACTTC. It yields the protein CASSYSLGTSGYEQYF.

V is TRBV5-1 and J is TRBJ1-5; D is undetermined. Germline-derived CDR1 and CDR2 are SGHRS and YFSETQ. CDR3 length: 15 residues. V was clipped by 0 bases and J by 4 bases, with 11 bases between them. The CDR3 spells CASSLAGVTNQPQHF. CDR3 in DNA: TGCGCCAGCAGCTTGGCCGGGGTAACGAATCAGCCCCAGCATTTT.

The chain recombines TRBV7-2 with TRBJ2-7; 9 nucleotides agree with TRBD1. Germline V gives CDR1 SGHTA, CDR2 FQGNSA. Germline trimming cut 2 bases from V and 3 bases from J; bases unmatched to any gene: 11. The CDR3 runs to 17 residues. The CDR3: CASSLSPQGAYLYEQYF. The CDR3 nucleotides are TGTGCCAGCAGCTTATCCCCACAGGGGGCTTACCTCTACGAGCAGTACTTC.

The chain couples TRBV7-2 to TRBJ2-3; 8 bases align to TRBD2. The CDR3 has 15 amino acids. Trimming at V came to 7 bases and at J to 6 bases, leaving 12 bases not matched to a gene. From germline, CDR1 is SGHTA and CDR2 FQGNSA. CDR3 region: CASTSGWASGDTQYF. In DNA, the CDR3 is TGTGCCAGCACCTCAGGGTGGGCTAGCGGGGATACGCAGTATTTT.

This rearrangement joins TRBV10-3 to TRBJ1-3; 7 bases align to TRBD1. V gave up 3 bases and J gave up 2 bases; unmatched junction bases: 10. This CDR3 has 17 amino acids. The germline V gene encodes CDR1 ENHRY and CDR2 SYGVKD. CDR3 coding DNA: TGTGCCATCAGTGAATGGGACAGCAGAAAACCTGGAAACACCATATATTTT. The encoded protein is CAISEWDSRKPGNTIYF.

The chain links TRBV6-6 to TRBJ1-1; D is uncertain. V was shortened by 0 bases and J by 0 bases, with 5 bases between the two germline ends. Germline CDR1 reads MNHNY; CDR2 reads SVGAGI (reference sequence). This CDR3 comprises 14 residues. In nucleotides, the CDR3 is TGTGCCAGCAGTTACTCGAGAATGAACACTGAAGCTTTCTTT. Amino acid sequence: CASSYSRMNTEAFF.

This chain connects TRBV4-1 to TRBJ1-4, with TRBD1 as a possible D gene (6 bases). The CDR3 is made up of 16 amino acids. CDR1 is MGHRA and CDR2 is YSYEKL in the germline V gene. The V gene lost 5 bases and the J gene lost 2 bases, with 15 bases spanning the gap. CDR3 sequence: CASSDIGQSTNEKLFF. The CDR3 coding sequence is TGCGCCAGCAGCGATATCGGACAGTCTACTAATGAAAAACTGTTTTTT.

This clone has a single count. This chain connects TRBV5-1 to TRBJ2-1, with 7 bases fitting TRBD1. Germline V CDR1 and CDR2: SGHRS, YFSETQ. V lost 4 bases to trimming and J lost 0 bases; unmatched junction nucleotides: 7. There are 16 residues in the CDR3. The CDR3 nucleotides are TGCGCCAGCAGCCCCGGACAGGACCGCTCCTACAATGAGCAGTTCTTC. Residues: CASSPGQDRSYNEQFF.

This clone showed up just once. The rearrangement joins TRBV5-1 to TRBJ2-1, with D possibly TRBD2 on 6 matching bases. This CDR3 spans 14 amino acids. Germline V gives CDR1 SGHRS, CDR2 YFSETQ. V dropped 4 bases and J dropped 9 bases, with 17 bases sitting between them. The CDR3 bases are TGCGCCAGCAGCCCAGCCGCGGGGAAGGGTGAGCAGTTCTTC. It translates to CASSPAAGKGEQFF.

This chain uses TRBV4-1 with TRBJ1-1; D is ambiguous. The CDR3 length is 13 residues. Germline CDR1 is MGHRA and CDR2 is YSYEKL. The V and J ends lost 2 bases and 5 bases respectively, with 9 bases between them. CDR3 sequence: CASSQLGVTEAFF. The CDR3 bases are TGCGCCAGCAGCCAACTGGGAGTAACTGAAGCTTTCTTT.

This chain uses TRBV10-3 with TRBJ2-7; perhaps TRBD2 as D (5 bases). CDR1 and CDR2 from the germline V gene are ENHRY and SYGVKD. The CDR3 covers 13 residues. Deletions cut 4 bases from V and 3 bases from J, with 10 bases between. The CDR3 DNA sequence: TGTGCCATCAGTGTAGGAGGAAACTACGAGCAGTACTTC. Its translation: CAISVGGNYEQYF.

The J gene is TRBJ2-1, the V gene TRBV28; TRBD1 matches 8 bases. Germline-derived CDR1 and CDR2 are MDHEN and SYDVKM. The ends lost 1 base at V and 8 bases at J; junction bases unmatched: 7. This CDR3 contains 15 residues. This chain's CDR3 is CASSLLQGARDEQFF. CDR3 coding DNA: TGTGCCAGCAGTTTATTGCAGGGGGCTAGGGATGAGCAGTTCTTC.

This chain uses TRBV5-4 with TRBJ1-1; D not resolved. Germline CDR1 is SGHNT and CDR2 is YYREEE (reference sequence). The CDR3 consists of 14 residues. With 2 bases removed from V and 1 base from J, the gap between germline ends came to 9 bases. The DNA of the CDR3 is TGTGCCAGCAGCTTCGGTCCAGGGAACACTGAAGCTTTCTTT. This encodes CASSFGPGNTEAFF.

This chain joins TRBV7-9 and TRBJ2-3; maybe TRBD1 (5 bases). Trimming removed 6 bases at V and 6 bases at J, with 7 bases between. CDR1 is SEHNR, CDR2 FQNEAQ, per germline (reference sequence). CDR3 length equals 11 residues. The CDR3 protein is CASSKGDTQYF. The CDR3 DNA is TGTGCCAGCAGTAAGGGGGATACGCAGTATTTT. The entire variable domain, with the rest obtained from reference TRBV7-9 and TRBJ2-3, is as follows: DTGVSQNPRHKITKRGQNVTFRCDPISEHNRLYWYRQTLGQGPEFLTYFQNEAQLEKSRLLSDRFSAERPKGSFSTLEIQRTEQGDSAMYLCASSKGDTQYFGPGTRLTVL.

This chain uses TRBV6-5 with TRBJ2-5; 9 bases fit TRBD1. The J call may be faulty, since TRBJ2-7 better matches the DNA end. This CDR3 has 15 amino acids. The germline gives CDR1 MNHEY, CDR2 SVGAGI. The CDR3 sequence: CASSYSRDRDHEQYF. The CDR3 nucleotides are TGTGCCAGCAGTTACTCAAGGGACAGGGACCACGAGCAGTACTTC.

This clone has a handful of counts. The CDR3 reads CASSPAIDRINEKLFF. For the CDR3, the DNA is TGTGCCAGCAGCCCCGCAATTGACAGAATCAATGAAAAACTGTTTTTT. The chain joins TRBV9 to TRBJ1-4, with D tentatively TRBD1 (5 bases). This CDR3 region has 16 residues. Trimming left V 4 bases short and J 5 bases short, with 18 bases between. CDR1 and CDR2 (germline): SGDLS, YYNGEE.

This chain connects TRBV30 to TRBJ1-1; possible D gene TRBD1, 5 bases. Looked up from germline, CDR1 is GTSNPN and CDR2 is SVGIG (reference sequence). This CDR3 contains 13 residues. Trimming removed 3 bases at V and 2 bases at J, with 10 bases between. As DNA, the CDR3 is TGTGCCTGGAGCTTGACAGTTAACACTGAAGCTTTCTTT. It codes for CAWSLTVNTEAFF.

The genes are TRBV5-4 and TRBJ1-1; possible D gene TRBD1, 5 bases. Germline CDR1 reads SGHNT; CDR2 reads YYREEE (reference sequence). The CDR3 is made up of 14 amino acids. Trimming cost V 1 base and J 1 base, with 8 bases left between them. The CDR3 DNA follows: TGTGCCAGCAGCTTGATAGGGGCGAACACTGAAGCTTTCTTT. This codes for CASSLIGANTEAFF.

The V call is TRBV14, the J call TRBJ2-7; 10 nucleotides agree with TRBD2. Germline CDR1 is SGHDN and CDR2 is FVKESK. The CDR3 length is 17 residues. V gave up 1 base and J gave up 4 bases; unmatched junction bases: 10. CDR3 sequence (DNA): TGTGCCAGCAGCCAAGGGCGGTTAGCGGGAGGAGGGTACGAGCAGTACTTC. Encoded protein: CASSQGRLAGGGYEQYF.

The gene calls are TRBV7-8 and TRBJ1-5; D gene uncertain. The V gene lost 7 bases and the J gene lost 0 bases, with 10 bases spanning the gap. The germline V gene encodes CDR1 SGHVS and CDR2 FQNEAQ. CDR3 length: 14 amino acids. In DNA, the CDR3 is TGTGCCAGCAATACAGCAAATAGCAATCAGCCCCAGCATTTT. This sequence encodes CASNTANSNQPQHF.

The J gene is TRBJ2-7, the V gene TRBV28; a weak D match, TRBD2 (8 bases). The germline V and J ends were trimmed by 2 bases and 4 bases, with 15 bases remaining between them. The CDR3 spans 15 residues. CDR1 is MDHEN and CDR2 is SYDVKM in the germline V gene. CDR3 sequence: CASSLVVAGQYEQYF. The DNA for the CDR3 is TGTGCCAGCAGTTTAGTGGTAGCGGGACAGTACGAGCAGTACTTC.

This clone appeared a few times. V gene TRBV18 combines with J gene TRBJ1-4, with 7 bases fitting TRBD1. Trimming removed 3 bases from V and 8 bases from J; junction bases left unmatched: 6. Per the germline V gene, CDR1 is KGHSH and CDR2 is LQKENI. CDR3 length: 14 residues. CDR3 in DNA: TGTGCCAGCTCACCTGGACAGGACAGAGAAAAACTGTTTTTT. Its protein is CASSPGQDREKLFF.